Listed below are T cell receptor beta chains from one sample, sequenced in a study of blood T cell repertoires in COVID-19. Sequenced by immunoSEQ multiplex PCR; TCRdb stores in-frame clones only, minus some. The sample holds around 250,000 clones, 85% seen once. The sample was peripheral blood. The receptors originated from a man aged 50 to 60 with active or convalescent COVID-19. Each CDR3 is given with its conserved first and last residue. The D gene is left open where the match is weak. The listing skips clone size in some rows; elsewhere it reads once, few, many or a size class.

DNA: TGTGCCAGCACCCTGACCCCACCGCGACCGGGCACTGAAGCTTTCTTT; CDR3: CASTLTPPRPGTEAFF; V: TRBV7-3; size: .; J: TRBJ1-1; D: .
DNA: TGCGCCAGCAGCCAAGAGGGGGGTTCGTATAATTCACCCCTCCACTTT; CDR3: CASSQEGGSYNSPLHF; V: TRBV4-1; size: .; J: TRBJ1-6; D: .
DNA: TGTGCCAGCAGTTCCGAGGGACTAGCGGGGAATACGAACACCGGGGAGCTGTTTTTT; CDR3: CASSSEGLAGNTNTGELFF; V: TRBV28; size: once; J: TRBJ2-2; D: TRBD2
DNA: TGTGCCAGCAGCGTAGGGCCAGGATTCACAGATACGCAGTATTTT; CDR3: CASSVGPGFTDTQYF; V: TRBV9; size: .; J: TRBJ2-3; D: .
DNA: TGTGCCAGCATAAGCGGTCACGCCAGGGGATCTTACAATGAGCAGTTCTTC; CDR3: CASISGHARGSYNEQFF; V: TRBV28; size: .; J: TRBJ2-1; D: .
DNA: TGTGCCATCAGCCCGGGGGGCTCTGGCGCGAGCTCCTACAATGAGCAGTTCTTC; CDR3: CAISPGGSGASSYNEQFF; V: TRBV10-3; size: .; J: TRBJ2-1; D: .
DNA: TGTGCCAGCACCCCGCGGGGGGCGCAAGGCTACACCTTC; CDR3: CASTPRGAQGYTF; V: TRBV5-6; size: few; J: TRBJ1-2; D: .
DNA: TGTGCCAGCAGCTTAGGCAGGGTTGGCGGGGAGCTGTTTTTT; CDR3: CASSLGRVGGELFF; V: TRBV7-8; size: .; J: TRBJ2-2; D: .
DNA: TGTGCCAGCAGCTTGGGGCCAACCTCTGGAAACACCATATATTTT; CDR3: CASSLGPTSGNTIYF; V: TRBV7-9; size: many; J: TRBJ1-3; D: .
DNA: TGTGCCAGCAGCTTGGGTAGCACGAAGTCCTACGAGCAGTACTTC; CDR3: CASSLGSTKSYEQYF; V: TRBV5-6; size: .; J: TRBJ2-7; D: .
DNA: TGTGCCAGCTCAGGCTCGGACAGGGATCATGGCTACACCTTC; CDR3: CASSGSDRDHGYTF; V: TRBV18; size: .; J: TRBJ1-2; D: TRBD1
DNA: TGTGCCAGCAGCTTAGATCTTAAAGGACAGGCCTACTTC; CDR3: CASSLDLKGQAYF; V: TRBV11-2; size: .; J: TRBJ2-7; D: TRBD1
DNA: TGCAGTGCTAGTCGACGGGAGGGCCGATACGAGCAGTACTTC; CDR3: CSASRREGRYEQYF; V: TRBV20-1; size: .; J: TRBJ2-7; D: TRBD2
DNA: TGTGCCAGCAGCTACGAGCTCTATGGCTACACCTTC; CDR3: CASSYELYGYTF; V: TRBV11-2; size: once; J: TRBJ1-2; D: .
DNA: TGTGCCAGCAGCGGAACGACAGGGGGGCTAGCTAACTATGGCTACACCTTC; CDR3: CASSGTTGGLANYGYTF; V: TRBV25-1; size: .; J: TRBJ1-2; D: TRBD1
DNA: TGCAGTGCTAGTTTGGGACAGACCCGTCAGGGGCTGTTTTTT; CDR3: CSASLGQTRQGLFF; V: TRBV20-1; size: .; J: TRBJ2-2; D: TRBD1
DNA: TGCAGTGCCAAGAGAGAGACCCAGTACTTC; CDR3: CSAKRETQYF; V: TRBV20-1; size: .; J: TRBJ2-5; D: .
DNA: TGTGCCAGCAGCCACGAATTTGGGGCGGGGGAAAAACTGTTTTTT; CDR3: CASSHEFGAGEKLFF; V: TRBV5-6; size: .; J: TRBJ1-4; D: .
DNA: TGTGCCAGCAGCCGCGGGGGCGGGGCCCAAACCCGGTCCGGCTACACCTTC; CDR3: CASSRGGGAQTRSGYTF; V: TRBV7-2; size: .; J: TRBJ1-2; D: .
DNA: TGTGCCAGCAGTGACAGGAACACCGGGGAGCTGTTTTTT; CDR3: CASSDRNTGELFF; V: TRBV25-1; size: .; J: TRBJ2-2; D: .
DNA: TGTGCCAGCACCCGTTCGGCAGGGGACTACGAGCAGTACTTC; CDR3: CASTRSAGDYEQYF; V: TRBV7-2; size: .; J: TRBJ2-7; D: .
DNA: TGTGCCAGCTCACCGCAACAGGGAGTTAGCAATCAGCCCCAGCATTTT; CDR3: CASSPQQGVSNQPQHF; V: TRBV18; size: .; J: TRBJ1-5; D: .
DNA: TGTGCCACCACCAGTCCAGGGAGGACTGAAGCTTTCTTT; CDR3: CATTSPGRTEAFF; V: TRBV6-5; size: .; J: TRBJ1-1; D: .
DNA: TGTGCCAGCAGCCCCCAGGGTCGATTGGTAGGGCAAACAGATACGCAGTATTTT; CDR3: CASSPQGRLVGQTDTQYF; V: TRBV7-3; size: .; J: TRBJ2-3; D: .
DNA: TGTGCCAGCAGTTTAGGGCAACAGGGCACTGAAGCTTTCTTT; CDR3: CASSLGQQGTEAFF; V: TRBV28; size: once; J: TRBJ1-1; D: .
DNA: TGCGCCAGCAGGTCTGGACAGGGTCTTCGGGACAATGAGCAGTTCTTC; CDR3: CASRSGQGLRDNEQFF; V: TRBV5-1; size: .; J: TRBJ2-1; D: TRBD1
DNA: TGTGCCACCAGTGATAGAGCGGGAGGGCGTGTAGATACGCAGTATTTT; CDR3: CATSDRAGGRVDTQYF; V: TRBV24-1; size: .; J: TRBJ2-3; D: TRBD2
DNA: TGTGCCTGGGAGCCCCGGGGGGCCGGTGGCTACACCTTC; CDR3: CAWEPRGAGGYTF; V: TRBV30; size: .; J: TRBJ1-2; D: .
DNA: TGTGCCAGCTCACCCTCCCTAGATACGCAGTATTTT; CDR3: CASSPSLDTQYF; V: TRBV18; size: .; J: TRBJ2-3; D: .
DNA: TGTGCCAGCAGGACAACTAGGAGCAATGAGCAGTTCTTC; CDR3: CASRTTRSNEQFF; V: TRBV5-6; size: .; J: TRBJ2-1; D: .
DNA: TGCAGCGTCTGGGGGGGGGCTCTGGGGGAAAAACTGTTTTTT; CDR3: CSVWGGALGEKLFF; V: TRBV29-1; size: .; J: TRBJ1-4; D: .
DNA: TGTGCCAGCAGTTACGCACAGCTTCTCCTCCACTTT; CDR3: CASSYAQLLLHF; V: TRBV6-2/TRBV6-3; size: .; J: TRBJ1-6; D: .
DNA: TGCGCCAGCAGCCAAGATCAGGCAACAGATACGCAGTATTTT; CDR3: CASSQDQATDTQYF; V: TRBV4-1; size: .; J: TRBJ2-3; D: .
DNA: TGCGCCAGCAGCCAAGATGAGTCTAGCGGGAGTGGCGGGGAGCTGTTTTTT; CDR3: CASSQDESSGSGGELFF; V: TRBV4-1; size: .; J: TRBJ2-2; D: TRBD2
DNA: TGTGCCACCACAGGGTTCGGGTTCACTGAAGCTTTCTTT; CDR3: CATTGFGFTEAFF; V: TRBV19; size: once; J: TRBJ1-1; D: .
DNA: TGCAGTGCTCCCAAAGGGGACACCATATATTTT; CDR3: CSAPKGDTIYF; V: TRBV20-1; size: .; J: TRBJ1-3; D: .
DNA: TGTGCCAGCACAGGACTAGCGGGATTACAATATCCTGAGCAGTTCTTC; CDR3: CASTGLAGLQYPEQFF; V: TRBV5-8; size: .; J: TRBJ2-1; D: TRBD2
DNA: TGTGCCAGCAGCTTGGGACAGGGGTATAATGAAAAACTGTTTTTT; CDR3: CASSLGQGYNEKLFF; V: TRBV5-8; size: .; J: TRBJ1-4; D: TRBD1
DNA: TGTGCCAGTAGCTTATCCTCAGGGAAGGGTCACTATGGCTACACCTTC; CDR3: CASSLSSGKGHYGYTF; V: TRBV19; size: .; J: TRBJ1-2; D: .
DNA: TGTGCCAGCTCAGCGGACAGGGTGAGGAATTCACCCCTCCACTTT; CDR3: CASSADRVRNSPLHF; V: TRBV18; size: .; J: TRBJ1-6; D: TRBD1
DNA: TGTGCCAGTAGTATATCTGGGACAGGGAATTCACCCCTCCACTTT; CDR3: CASSISGTGNSPLHF; V: TRBV19; size: .; J: TRBJ1-6; D: TRBD1
DNA: TGTGCCAGCCGGGGTAGCACAGATACGCAGTATTTT; CDR3: CASRGSTDTQYF; V: TRBV6-5; size: .; J: TRBJ2-3; D: .
DNA: TGTGCCAGCAGTGTAGGGGAGGGGACCCAGTACTTC; CDR3: CASSVGEGTQYF; V: TRBV28; size: few; J: TRBJ2-5; D: TRBD2
DNA: TGTGCCTGGAGTACCATCAGGGGTCCCGGAAACACCATATATTTT; CDR3: CAWSTIRGPGNTIYF; V: TRBV30; size: few; J: TRBJ1-3; D: .
DNA: TGTGCCAGCTCACCACAAGGGGTCCCTAATTCACCCCTCCACTTT; CDR3: CASSPQGVPNSPLHF; V: TRBV18; size: .; J: TRBJ1-6; D: .
DNA: TGTGCCAGCAGAGACGGGACAGGGTATCATGAGCAGTTCTTC; CDR3: CASRDGTGYHEQFF; V: TRBV6-6; size: .; J: TRBJ2-1; D: TRBD1